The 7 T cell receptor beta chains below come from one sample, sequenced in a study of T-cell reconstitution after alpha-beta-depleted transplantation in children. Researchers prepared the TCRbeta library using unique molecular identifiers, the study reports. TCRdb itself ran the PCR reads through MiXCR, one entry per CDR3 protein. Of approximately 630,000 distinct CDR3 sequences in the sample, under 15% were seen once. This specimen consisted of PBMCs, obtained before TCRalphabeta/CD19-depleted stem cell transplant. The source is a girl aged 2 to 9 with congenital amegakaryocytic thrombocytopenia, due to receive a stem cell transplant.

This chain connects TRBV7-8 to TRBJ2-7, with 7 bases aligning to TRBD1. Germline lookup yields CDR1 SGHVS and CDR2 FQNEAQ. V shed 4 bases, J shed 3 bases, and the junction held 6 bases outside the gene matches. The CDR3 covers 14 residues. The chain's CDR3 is CASSYDRVDYEQYF. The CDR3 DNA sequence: TGTGCCAGCAGCTACGACAGGGTAGACTACGAGCAGTACTTC.

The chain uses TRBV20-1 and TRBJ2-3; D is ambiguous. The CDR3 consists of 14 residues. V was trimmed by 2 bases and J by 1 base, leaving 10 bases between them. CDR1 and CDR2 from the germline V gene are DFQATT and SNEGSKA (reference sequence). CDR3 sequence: CSARSVLRTDTQYF. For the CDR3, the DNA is TGCAGTGCTAGATCGGTCCTACGCACAGATACGCAGTATTTT.

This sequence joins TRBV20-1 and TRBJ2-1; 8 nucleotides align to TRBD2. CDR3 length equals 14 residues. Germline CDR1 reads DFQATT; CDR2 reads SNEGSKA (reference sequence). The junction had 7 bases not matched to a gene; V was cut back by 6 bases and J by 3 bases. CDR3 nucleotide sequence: TGCAGTGCCCTGAAGCGGGAGAGCTACAATGAGCAGTTCTTC. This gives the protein CSALKRESYNEQFF.

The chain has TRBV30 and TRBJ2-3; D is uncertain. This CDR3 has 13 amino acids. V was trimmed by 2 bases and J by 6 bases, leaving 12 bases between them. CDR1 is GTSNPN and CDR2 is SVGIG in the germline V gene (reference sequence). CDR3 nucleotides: TGTGCCTGGAGTAGGTTAGAAGGGGATACGCAGTATTTT. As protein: CAWSRLEGDTQYF.

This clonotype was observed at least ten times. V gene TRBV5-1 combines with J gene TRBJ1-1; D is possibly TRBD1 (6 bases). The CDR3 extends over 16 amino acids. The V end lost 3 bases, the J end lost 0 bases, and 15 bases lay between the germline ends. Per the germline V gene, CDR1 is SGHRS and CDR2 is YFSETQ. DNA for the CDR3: TGCGCCAGCAGCTCTCGACGTCAGGGGTTGAACACTGAAGCTTTCTTT. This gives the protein CASSSRRQGLNTEAFF.

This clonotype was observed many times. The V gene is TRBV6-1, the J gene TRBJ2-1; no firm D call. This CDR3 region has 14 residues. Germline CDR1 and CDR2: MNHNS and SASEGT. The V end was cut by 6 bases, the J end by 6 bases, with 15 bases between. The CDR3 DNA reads TGTGCCAGCAGGCTAGGGTGGCAGAGCAATGAGCAGTTCTTC. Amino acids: CASRLGWQSNEQFF.

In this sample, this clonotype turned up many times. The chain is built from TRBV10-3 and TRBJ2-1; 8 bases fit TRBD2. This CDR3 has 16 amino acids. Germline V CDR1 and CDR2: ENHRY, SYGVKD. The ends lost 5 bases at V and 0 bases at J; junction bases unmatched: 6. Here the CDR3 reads CAISSSGFSSYNEQFF. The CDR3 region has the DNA TGTGCCATCAGTTCTAGCGGGTTCAGCTCCTACAATGAGCAGTTCTTC.